The clone carrying this T cell receptor (beta chain) has a single count. Its antigen is not known. Healthy and HIV-negative, the adult donors had no recent acute infections or vaccinations. The donors were all Caucasian adults (living in Nashville, Tennessee). The CDR3 loop spans 16 amino acids. In germline, CDR1 is GTSNPN, CDR2 SVGIG (reference sequence). The V gene end was trimmed by 0 bases and the J gene end by 1 base; junction bases not matched to a gene: 4. The data were taken from a study of shared clonotypes between healthy human individuals. Study-wide background: Used for every donor were three CD4 naive, three CD4 memory, two CD8 naive and one CD8 memory plate.

Study findings and constraints: The study found roughly 5% of naive CD4 clonotypes shared across four donors.

Method: immunoSEQ multiplex PCR; TCRdb's copy keeps in-frame clones and lacks some. The sample has some 1 million clones; about 75% are singletons. This chain uses TRBV30 with TRBJ2-3, with 10 bases fitting TRBD2. The source of this sequence is a man younger than 35 in good health. Sequenced sample: memory CD4+ T cells sorted from blood. Subset meaning: CD45RA-negative fraction. The CDR3 sequence: CAWSVPSGGRTDTQYF. Written as DNA, the CDR3 is TGTGCCTGGAGTGTACCTAGCGGGGGCCGCACAGATACGCAGTATTTT.